Following are 8 T cell receptor beta chains from one sample sequenced in a study of blood T cell repertoires in COVID-19. The repertoire was sequenced with immunoSEQ multiplex PCR; TCRdb's copy has only in-frame clones and lacks some. Among 390,000 or so clones listed, around 83% were seen once. Sequencing input: PBMCs or T cells enriched from blood (not recorded which). Source of these receptors: a woman aged 45-65 years who had recovered from COVID-19.

The J gene is TRBJ2-3, the V gene TRBV15; the D is unclear. CDR3 length equals 14 residues. Germline CDR1 and CDR2: LNHNV and YYDKDF (reference sequence). Trimming left V 0 bases short and J 6 bases short, with 10 bases between. This CDR3 is CATSRERKVDTQYF. The CDR3 DNA reads as TGTGCCACCAGCAGAGAGAGGAAGGTTGATACGCAGTATTTT. Combining the CDR3 with reference TRBV15 and TRBJ2-3 gives the whole variable domain DAMVIQNPRYQVTQFGKPVTLSCSQTLNHNVMYWYQQKSSQAPKLLFHYYDKDFNNEADTPDNFQSRRPNTSFCFLDIRSPGLGDTAMYLCATSRERKVDTQYFGPGTRLTVL.

The chain carries TRBV5-8 and TRBJ1-5, with 9 nucleotides matching TRBD1. V trimming: 5 bases; J trimming: 0 bases; junction bases outside the gene matches: 9. From germline, CDR1 is SGHTS and CDR2 YDEGEE. This CDR3 is built from 17 residues. Here the CDR3 DNA reads TGTGCCAGCAGAAGGGGGACAGGGATTAATAGCAATCAGCCCCAGCATTTT. This translates into CASRRGTGINSNQPQHF.

CDR3 protein: CASSAGTVRDTQYF. CDR3 nucleotide sequence: TGTGCCAGCAGCGCCGGGACAGTAAGAGATACGCAGTATTTT. This chain uses TRBV21-1 with TRBJ2-3; the table's D gene call, TRBD1, was not cross checked with the DNA. TRBV21-1 is an annotated pseudogene. There are 14 residues in the CDR3.

The V gene is TRBV20-1, the J gene TRBJ1-5, with unresolved D. Trimming removed 3 bases from V and 2 bases from J, with 8 bases in between. CDR1 and CDR2 (germline): DFQATT, SNEGSKA (reference sequence). The CDR3 length is 13 residues. CDR3 DNA sequence: TGCAGTGCTAGTCGGAGTCGCAATCAGCCCCAGCATTTT. As protein: CSASRSRNQPQHF.

The chain couples TRBV7-8 to TRBJ1-4, with a tentative D call TRBD1 (5 bases). CDR1 is SGHVS and CDR2 is FQNEAQ in the germline V gene. Trimming removed 2 bases at V and 2 bases at J, with 12 bases between. CDR3 size: 16 residues. CDR3 sequence reads: CASSLMGGRTNEKLFF. The CDR3 bases are TGTGCCAGCAGCTTAATGGGGGGAAGGACTAATGAAAAACTGTTTTTT.

This rearrangement joins TRBV18 to TRBJ1-1; D is unresolved. The CDR3 runs to 14 residues. The ends were cut back, 2 bases at V and 1 base at J, with 8 bases in the middle. The germline CDR1 and CDR2 sequences are KGHSH and LQKENI. The CDR3 region is CASSPVRENTEAFF. DNA for the CDR3: TGTGCCAGCTCACCAGTTCGAGAGAACACTGAAGCTTTCTTT.

The chain has TRBV27 and TRBJ1-5; D perhaps matches TRBD1 (5 bases). The V gene lost 2 bases and the J gene lost 7 bases, with 12 bases spanning the gap. Germline CDR1 and CDR2: MNHEY and SMNVEV (reference sequence). CDR3 length: 14 residues. CDR3 region: CASSLRRGGQPQHF. For the CDR3, the DNA is TGTGCCAGCAGTTTACGGAGGGGTGGGCAGCCCCAGCATTTT.

The J gene is TRBJ1-3, the V gene TRBV18, with a weak D call TRBD1 (5 bases). This CDR3 has 14 residues. Germline CDR1 and CDR2: KGHSH and LQKENI. V dropped 5 bases and J dropped 0 bases, with 8 bases sitting between them. CDR3 DNA: TGTGCCAGCTCATCGACAGACTCTGGAAACACCATATATTTT. It is translated as CASSSTDSGNTIYF.